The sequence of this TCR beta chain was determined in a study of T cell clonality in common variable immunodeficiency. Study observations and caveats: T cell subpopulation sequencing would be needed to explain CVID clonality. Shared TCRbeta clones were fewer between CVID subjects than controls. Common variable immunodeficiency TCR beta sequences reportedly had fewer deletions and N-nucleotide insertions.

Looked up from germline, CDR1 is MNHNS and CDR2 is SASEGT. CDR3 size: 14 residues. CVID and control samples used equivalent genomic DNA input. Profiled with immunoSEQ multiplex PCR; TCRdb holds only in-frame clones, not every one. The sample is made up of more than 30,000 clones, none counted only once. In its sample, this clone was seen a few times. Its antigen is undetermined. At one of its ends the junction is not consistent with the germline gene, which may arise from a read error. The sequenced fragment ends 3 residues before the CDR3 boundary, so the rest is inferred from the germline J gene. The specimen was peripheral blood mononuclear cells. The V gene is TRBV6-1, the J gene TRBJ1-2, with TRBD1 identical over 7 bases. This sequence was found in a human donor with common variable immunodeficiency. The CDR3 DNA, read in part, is TGTGCCAGCAGCGAAGTAATTACAGGGGCTGGC. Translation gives CASSEVITGAG. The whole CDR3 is CASSEVITGAGYTF.